These T cell receptor beta chains were read from a single sample in a study of coeliac disease. Sequenced by immunoSEQ multiplex PCR; TCRdb stores in-frame clones only, minus some. The sample lists 7,500 to 9,500 clones, roughly two thirds occurring once. The sequenced material came from lamina propria lymphocytes from the gut. The origin of the receptors is a woman aged 55-70 years with celiac disease. Each CDR3 is given with its conserved first and last residue. The D gene is left open where the match is weak. Not every row has a clone size; where given, it reads once, few, many or a size class.

v_gene,d_gene,j_gene,abundance,CDR3aa,CDR3nt
TRBV4-2,NA,TRBJ2-5,few,CASSRGASRGVQETQYF,TGTGCCAGCAGCCGCGGAGCGTCGCGGGGAGTCCAAGAGACCCAGTACTTC
TRBV19,NA,TRBJ1-5,NA,CASSIRGQPQHF,TGTGCCAGTAGTATCAGGGGACAGCCCCAGCATTTT
TRBV23-1,NA,TRBJ2-5,NA,CASRPTSSQETQYF,TGCGCCAGCAGACCAACATCATCCCAAGAGACCCAGTACTTC
TRBV7-3,TRBD2,TRBJ2-1,NA,CASSLTSAGAGEQFF,TGTGCCAGCAGCTTAACGTCAGCGGGGGCCGGGGAGCAGTTCTTC
TRBV5-1,TRBD1,TRBJ1-1,NA,CASSRDRTNTEAFF,TGCGCCAGCAGCAGGGACAGGACGAACACTGAAGCTTTCTTT
TRBV28,TRBD1,TRBJ2-4,NA,CASTSPVSQGLAKNIQYF,TGTGCCAGCACTTCGCCCGTCTCACAGGGGTTAGCCAAAAACATTCAGTACTTC
TRBV9,NA,TRBJ2-1,NA,CASSVAGSYNEQFF,TGTGCCAGCAGCGTAGCGGGGAGCTACAATGAGCAGTTCTTC
TRBV11-2,NA,TRBJ2-3,few,CASSLGSFPTDTQYF,TGTGCCAGCAGCTTAGGTAGTTTCCCCACAGATACGCAGTATTTT
TRBV5-1,NA,TRBJ1-2,NA,CASSLGTGNGYTF,TGCGCCAGCAGCTTGGGGACGGGGAATGGCTACACCTTC
TRBV5-1,TRBD1,TRBJ2-3,NA,CASSLGQGANTDTQYF,TGCGCCAGCAGCTTGGGACAGGGGGCTAACACAGATACGCAGTATTTT
TRBV7-9,NA,TRBJ2-1,NA,CASSLPRTYNEQFF,TGTGCCAGCAGCTTACCGCGGACCTACAATGAGCAGTTCTTC
TRBV28,NA,TRBJ1-4,few,CASRGQGREATNEKLFF,TGTGCCAGCAGGGGCCAGGGTCGGGAGGCAACTAATGAAAAACTGTTTTTT
TRBV5-4,TRBD1,TRBJ1-3,NA,CASSLGQGVGNTIYF,TGTGCCAGCAGCTTGGGACAGGGCGTTGGAAACACCATATATTTT
TRBV6-5,NA,TRBJ1-5,few,CASSYDRYQPQHF,TGTGCCAGCAGCTACGACAGGTATCAGCCCCAGCATTTT
TRBV4-1,NA,TRBJ1-1,NA,CASSRGGSNTEAFF,TGCGCCAGCAGCCGGGGGGGTTCGAACACTGAAGCTTTCTTT
TRBV19,TRBD2,TRBJ2-5,once,CASSSSGGGETQYF,TGTGCCAGTAGTAGTAGCGGGGGCGGGGAGACCCAGTACTTC
TRBV5-1,NA,TRBJ2-5,NA,CASSLSTHRPQETQYF,TGCGCCAGCAGCCTTAGCACACATAGGCCACAAGAGACCCAGTACTTC
TRBV27,NA,TRBJ1-1,once,CASTDSWGTEAFF,TGTGCCAGCACGGACAGTTGGGGCACTGAAGCTTTCTTT
TRBV9,TRBD2,TRBJ2-1,NA,CASSVAGGLAGGGSYNEQFF,TGTGCCAGCAGCGTAGCTGGGGGACTAGCGGGAGGTGGCTCCTACAATGAGCAGTTCTTC
TRBV4-1,NA,TRBJ2-3,NA,CASSLHRDQTDTQYF,TGCGCCAGCAGCCTCCACAGGGATCAGACAGATACGCAGTATTTT
TRBV19,NA,TRBJ2-7,NA,CASSIDLTGGRYEQYF,TGTGCCAGTAGTATAGATCTGACGGGGGGCCGGTACGAGCAGTACTTC
TRBV7-2,TRBD1,TRBJ2-3,NA,CASSLFLDRGGTDTQYF,TGTGCCAGCAGCTTATTCCTGGACAGGGGAGGCACAGATACGCAGTATTTT
TRBV7-2,NA,TRBJ1-6,NA,CASSPSRDNSPLHF,TGTGCCAGCAGCCCGTCCCGGGATAATTCACCCCTCCACTTT
TRBV29-1,NA,TRBJ2-2,NA,CSVWSDRANTGELFF,TGCAGCGTGTGGTCGGATCGGGCGAACACCGGGGAGCTGTTTTTT
TRBV7-9,NA,TRBJ1-2,few,CASSPGTKAGYTF,TGTGCCAGCAGCCCAGGGACAAAAGCTGGCTACACCTTC
TRBV5-1,TRBD2,TRBJ2-3,once,CASSLGSGGAATDTQYF,TGCGCCAGCAGCTTGGGTAGCGGGGGGGCCGCGACAGATACGCAGTATTTT
TRBV6-6,NA,TRBJ1-1,NA,CASREQGNTEAFF,TGTGCCAGCAGGGAACAGGGGAACACTGAAGCTTTCTTT
TRBV9,TRBD2,TRBJ2-1,NA,CASSVVGLAGGAEQFF,TGTGCCAGCAGCGTAGTGGGACTAGCGGGAGGGGCTGAGCAGTTCTTC
TRBV5-1,NA,TRBJ2-3,NA,CASSSQGGADTQYF,TGCGCCAGCAGCTCACAGGGAGGGGCAGATACGCAGTATTTT
TRBV11-2,TRBD2,TRBJ2-3,few,CASSFIGAGGTDTQYF,TGTGCCAGCAGCTTTATTGGGGCGGGGGGGACAGATACGCAGTATTTT
TRBV7-2,NA,TRBJ2-2,few,CASRQTNTGELFF,TGTGCCAGCAGACAGACGAACACCGGGGAGCTGTTTTTT
TRBV19,NA,TRBJ1-2,NA,CASSSTDYGYTF,TGTGCCAGTAGTTCGACAGATTATGGCTACACCTTC
TRBV7-2,TRBD2,TRBJ2-3,NA,CASSLKRGGLDTQYF,TGTGCCAGCAGCTTAAAGCGGGGGGGCCTGGATACGCAGTATTTT
TRBV5-1,NA,TRBJ2-5,NA,CASSSLKETQYF,TGCGCCAGCAGCTCACTAAAGGAGACCCAGTACTTC
TRBV6-1,TRBD1,TRBJ2-7,NA,CASSRDRGNYEQYF,TGTGCCAGCAGCAGGGACAGAGGGAACTACGAGCAGTACTTC
TRBV28,NA,TRBJ1-5,medium-sized,CAAQWRGNQPQHF,TGTGCCGCCCAGTGGCGGGGCAATCAGCCCCAGCATTTT
TRBV7-7,TRBD1,TRBJ2-1,once,CASSLDRGKHNEQFF,TGTGCCAGCAGCTTAGACAGGGGTAAACACAATGAGCAGTTCTTC
TRBV15,NA,TRBJ2-7,NA,CATSKEYAGTTYEQYF,TGTGCCACCAGCAAGGAATACGCGGGGACCACCTACGAGCAGTACTTC
TRBV2,NA,TRBJ2-6,NA,CASRGRSGANVLTF,TGTGCCAGCAGGGGGCGGTCTGGGGCCAACGTCCTGACTTTC
TRBV10-1,NA,TRBJ2-1,NA,CASSESGVQGQFF,TGCGCCAGCAGTGAGTCGGGCGTCCAAGGGCAGTTCTTC
TRBV4-2,TRBD1,TRBJ2-7,NA,CASSPSAGGRYEQYF,TGTGCCAGCAGTCCCTCCGCAGGGGGCAGGTACGAGCAGTACTTC
TRBV7-2,TRBD2,TRBJ2-1,NA,CASSLYGRTSGYNEQFF,TGTGCCAGCAGCTTATACGGGAGGACTAGCGGCTACAATGAGCAGTTCTTC
TRBV5-4,NA,TRBJ2-1,NA,CASSLGGGSSYNEQFF,TGTGCCAGCAGTCTGGGGGGCGGGAGCTCCTACAATGAGCAGTTCTTC
TRBV6-4,NA,TRBJ2-6,NA,CASPSKLRGRPLSGANVLTF,TGTGCCAGCCCCTCTAAATTGAGGGGGAGACCCCTATCTGGGGCCAACGTCCTGACTTTC
TRBV11-2,NA,TRBJ2-6,NA,CASSLAVAGDTGANVLTF,TGTGCCAGCAGCTTAGCCGTTGCAGGGGATACTGGGGCCAACGTCCTGACTTTC
TRBV5-1,TRBD1,TRBJ2-1,NA,CASSLAGDSSYNEQFF,TGCGCCAGCAGCTTGGCCGGGGACAGCAGCTACAATGAGCAGTTCTTC
TRBV5-4,NA,TRBJ2-3,once,CASSSSVERYF,TGTGCCAGCAGCTCGTCAGTGGAGCGCTATTTT
TRBV10-3,NA,TRBJ1-3,NA,CAITAKSGNTIYF,TGTGCCATTACAGCTAAATCTGGAAACACCATATATTTT
TRBV18,TRBD2,TRBJ2-1,NA,CASSPTRPNQRGSEQFF,TGTGCCAGCTCACCTACCCGACCCAACCAGCGGGGGAGTGAGCAGTTCTTC
TRBV5-5,TRBD1,TRBJ1-1,NA,CASSLDRGITEAFF,TGTGCCAGCAGCTTGGACAGGGGGATCACTGAAGCTTTCTTT
TRBV9,NA,TRBJ1-1,NA,CASSVVMNTEAFF,TGTGCCAGCAGCGTAGTTATGAACACTGAAGCTTTCTTT
TRBV5-1,NA,TRBJ1-2,few,CASSSGQYHSNYGYTF,TGCGCCAGCAGCAGCGGACAGTACCATTCTAACTATGGCTACACCTTC
TRBV6-5,TRBD2,TRBJ2-1,NA,CASRGTSGNYNEQFF,TGTGCCAGCAGAGGGACTAGCGGGAACTACAATGAGCAGTTCTTC
TRBV2,TRBD1,TRBJ1-6,NA,CASSEPGQVASPLHF,TGTGCCAGCAGTGAGCCGGGACAGGTGGCTTCACCCCTCCACTTT
TRBV12-5,TRBD1,TRBJ2-3,few,CASGRGQGVSTDTQYF,TGTGCTAGTGGTCGGGGACAGGGAGTGAGCACAGATACGCAGTATTTT
TRBV5-1,TRBD1,TRBJ2-2,NA,CASSPRQGAGGELFF,TGCGCCAGCAGCCCTCGACAGGGGGCAGGCGGGGAGCTGTTTTTT
TRBV19,NA,TRBJ2-1,NA,CASSITHGGSSYNEQFF,TGTGCCAGTAGTATAACCCACGGCGGTAGCTCCTACAATGAGCAGTTCTTC